This T cell receptor beta chain was captured by sequencing in a study of blood T cell repertoires in COVID-19. Whole-study context: T cells, B-cell-depleted T cells, or PBMCs supplied cDNA or gDNA.

The table came from immunoSEQ multiplex PCR; TCRdb's copy has only in-frame clones and leaves some out. The data show over 200,000 clones, approximately 82% seen once. Deletions cut 3 bases from V and 2 bases from J, with 11 bases between. The germline gives CDR1 SGHNT, CDR2 YYREEE (reference sequence). The CDR3 covers 14 residues. The gene calls are TRBV5-4 and TRBJ2-5, with D perhaps TRBD2 (6 bases). This TCR was sampled from a woman aged 70-85 years with active or convalescent COVID-19. The sample consisted of peripheral blood. The CDR3 region is CASSSRDLQETQYF. CDR3 DNA sequence: TGTGCCAGCAGCTCGCGGGACTTACAAGAGACCCAGTACTTC.